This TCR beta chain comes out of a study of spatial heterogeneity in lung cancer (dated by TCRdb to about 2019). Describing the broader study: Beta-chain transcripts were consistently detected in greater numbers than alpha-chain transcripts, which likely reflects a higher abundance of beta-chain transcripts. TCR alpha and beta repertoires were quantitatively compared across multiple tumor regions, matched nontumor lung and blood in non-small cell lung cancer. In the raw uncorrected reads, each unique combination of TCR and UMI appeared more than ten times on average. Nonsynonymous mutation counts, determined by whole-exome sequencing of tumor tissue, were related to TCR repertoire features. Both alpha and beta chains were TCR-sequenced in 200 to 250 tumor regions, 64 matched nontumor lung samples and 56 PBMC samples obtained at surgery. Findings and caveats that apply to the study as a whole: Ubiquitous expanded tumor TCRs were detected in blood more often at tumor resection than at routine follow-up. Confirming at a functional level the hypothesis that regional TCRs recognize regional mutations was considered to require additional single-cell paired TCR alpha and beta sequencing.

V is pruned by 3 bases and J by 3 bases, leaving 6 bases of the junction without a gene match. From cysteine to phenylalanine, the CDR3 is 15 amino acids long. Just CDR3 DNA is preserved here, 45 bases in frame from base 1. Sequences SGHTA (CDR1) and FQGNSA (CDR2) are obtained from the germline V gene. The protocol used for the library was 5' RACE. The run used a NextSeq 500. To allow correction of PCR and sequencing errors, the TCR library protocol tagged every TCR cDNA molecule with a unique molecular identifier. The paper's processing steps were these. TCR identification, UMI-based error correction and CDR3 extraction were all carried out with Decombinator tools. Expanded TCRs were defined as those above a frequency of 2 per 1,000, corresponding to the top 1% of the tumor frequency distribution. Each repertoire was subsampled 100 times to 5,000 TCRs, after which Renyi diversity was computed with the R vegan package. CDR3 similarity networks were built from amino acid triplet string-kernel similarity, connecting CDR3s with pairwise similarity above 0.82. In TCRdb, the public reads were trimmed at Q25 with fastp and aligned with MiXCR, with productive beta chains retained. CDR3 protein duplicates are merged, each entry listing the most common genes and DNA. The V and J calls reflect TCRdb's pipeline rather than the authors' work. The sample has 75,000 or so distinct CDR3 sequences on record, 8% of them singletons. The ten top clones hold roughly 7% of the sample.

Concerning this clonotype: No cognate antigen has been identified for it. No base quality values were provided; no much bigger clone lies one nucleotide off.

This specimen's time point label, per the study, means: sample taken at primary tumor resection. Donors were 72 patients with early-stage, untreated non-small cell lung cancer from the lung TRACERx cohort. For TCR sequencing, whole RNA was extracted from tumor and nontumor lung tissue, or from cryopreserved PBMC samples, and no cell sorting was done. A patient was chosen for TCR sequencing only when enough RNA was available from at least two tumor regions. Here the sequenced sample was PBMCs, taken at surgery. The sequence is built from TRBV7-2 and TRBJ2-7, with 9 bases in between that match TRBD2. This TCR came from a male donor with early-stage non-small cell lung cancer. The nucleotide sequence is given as TGTGCCAGCAGCTTCCATTCTAGCGGGATCTACGAGCAGTACTTC. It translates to CASSFHSSGIYEQYF.